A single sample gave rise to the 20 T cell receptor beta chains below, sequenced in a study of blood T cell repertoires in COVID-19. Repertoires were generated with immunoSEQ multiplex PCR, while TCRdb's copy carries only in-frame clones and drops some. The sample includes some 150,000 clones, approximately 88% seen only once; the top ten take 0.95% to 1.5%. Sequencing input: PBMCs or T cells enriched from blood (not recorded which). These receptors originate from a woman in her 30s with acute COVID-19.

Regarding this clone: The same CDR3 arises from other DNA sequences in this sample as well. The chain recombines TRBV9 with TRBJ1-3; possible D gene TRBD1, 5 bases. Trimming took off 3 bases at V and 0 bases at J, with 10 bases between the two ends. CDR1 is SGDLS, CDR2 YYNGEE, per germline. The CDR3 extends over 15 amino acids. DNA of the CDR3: TGTGCCAGCAGCGCTCAGGGTGGCTCTGGAAACACCATATATTTT. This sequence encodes CASSAQGGSGNTIYF.

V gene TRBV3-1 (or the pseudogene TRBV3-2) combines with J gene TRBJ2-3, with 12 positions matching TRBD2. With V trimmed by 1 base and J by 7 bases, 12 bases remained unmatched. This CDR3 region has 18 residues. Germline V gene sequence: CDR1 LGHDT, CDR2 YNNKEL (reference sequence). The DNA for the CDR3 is TGTGCCAGCAGCCAAGCATCTCCACTAGCGGGAGGCAAAAATACGCAGTATTTT. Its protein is CASSQASPLAGGKNTQYF.

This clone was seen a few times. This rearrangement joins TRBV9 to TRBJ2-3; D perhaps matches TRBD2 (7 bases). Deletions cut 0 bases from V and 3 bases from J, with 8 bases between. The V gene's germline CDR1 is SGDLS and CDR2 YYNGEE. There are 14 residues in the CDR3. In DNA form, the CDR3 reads TGTGCCAGCAGCGTAGAGGGGGGGACAGATACGCAGTATTTT. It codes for CASSVEGGTDTQYF. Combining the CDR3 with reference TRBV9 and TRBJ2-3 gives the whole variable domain DSGVTQTPKHLITATGQRVTLRCSPRSGDLSVYWYQQSLDQGLQFLIQYYNGEERAKGNILERFSAQQFPDLHSELNLSSLELGDSALYFCASSVEGGTDTQYFGPGTRLTVL.

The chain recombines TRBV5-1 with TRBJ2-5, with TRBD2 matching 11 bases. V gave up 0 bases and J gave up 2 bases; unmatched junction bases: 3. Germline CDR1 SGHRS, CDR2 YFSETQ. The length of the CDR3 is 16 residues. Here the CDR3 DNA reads TGCGCCAGCAGCTTGGGACTAGCGGGAAGTCAAGAGACCCAGTACTTC. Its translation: CASSLGLAGSQETQYF.

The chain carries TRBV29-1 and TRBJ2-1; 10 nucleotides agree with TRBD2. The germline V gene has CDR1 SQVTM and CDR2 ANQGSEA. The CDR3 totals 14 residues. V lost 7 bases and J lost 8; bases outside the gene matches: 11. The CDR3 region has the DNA TGCAGCGCTCCGGCTAGCGGGAGTAAGGATGAGCAGTTCTTC. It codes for CSAPASGSKDEQFF.

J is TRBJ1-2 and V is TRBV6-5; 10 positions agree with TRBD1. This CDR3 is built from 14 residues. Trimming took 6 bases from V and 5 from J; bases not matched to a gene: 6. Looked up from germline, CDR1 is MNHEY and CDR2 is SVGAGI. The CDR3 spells CASSDLGQGYGYTF. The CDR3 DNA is TGTGCCAGCAGCGATTTGGGACAGGGGTATGGCTACACCTTC.

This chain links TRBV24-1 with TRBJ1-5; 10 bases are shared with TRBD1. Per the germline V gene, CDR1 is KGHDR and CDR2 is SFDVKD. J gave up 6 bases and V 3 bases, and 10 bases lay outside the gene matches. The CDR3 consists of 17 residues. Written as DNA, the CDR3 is TGTGCCACCAGTGATCGGACAGGGGGAGAGCTTGGTCAGCCCCAGCATTTT. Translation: CATSDRTGGELGQPQHF.

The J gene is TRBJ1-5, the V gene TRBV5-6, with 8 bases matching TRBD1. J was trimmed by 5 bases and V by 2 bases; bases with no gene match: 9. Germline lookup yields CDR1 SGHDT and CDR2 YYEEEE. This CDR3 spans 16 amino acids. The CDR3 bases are TGTGCCAGCAGCTTTACCGGGACAGGAGGGGATCAGCCCCAGCATTTT. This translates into CASSFTGTGGDQPQHF.

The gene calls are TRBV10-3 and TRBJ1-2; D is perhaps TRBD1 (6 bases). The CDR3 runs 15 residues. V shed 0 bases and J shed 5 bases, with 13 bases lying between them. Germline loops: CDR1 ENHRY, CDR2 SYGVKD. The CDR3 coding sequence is TGTGCCATCAGTGAGTCGCAGGGGACCACTTATGGCTACACCTTC. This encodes CAISESQGTTYGYTF.

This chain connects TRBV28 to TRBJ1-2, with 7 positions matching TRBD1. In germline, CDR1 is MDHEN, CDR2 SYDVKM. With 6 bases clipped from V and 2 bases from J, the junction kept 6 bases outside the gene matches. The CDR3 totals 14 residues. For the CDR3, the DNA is TGTGCCAGCAGCCTGACAGGGTTGAACTATGGCTACACCTTC. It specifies CASSLTGLNYGYTF.

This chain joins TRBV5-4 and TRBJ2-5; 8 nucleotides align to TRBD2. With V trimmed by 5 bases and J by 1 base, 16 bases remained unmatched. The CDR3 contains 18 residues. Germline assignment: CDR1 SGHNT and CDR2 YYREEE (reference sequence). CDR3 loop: CASSSPGTRYSSQETQYF. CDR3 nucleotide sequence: TGTGCCAGCAGTTCCCCCGGGACTAGATACTCCTCCCAAGAGACCCAGTACTTC.

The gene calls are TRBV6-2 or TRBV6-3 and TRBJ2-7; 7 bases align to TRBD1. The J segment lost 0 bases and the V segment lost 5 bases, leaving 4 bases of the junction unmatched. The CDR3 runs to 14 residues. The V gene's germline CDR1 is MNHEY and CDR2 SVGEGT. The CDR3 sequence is CASSIGDSSYEQYF. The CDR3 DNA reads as TGTGCCAGCAGTATTGGGGACAGCTCCTACGAGCAGTACTTC.

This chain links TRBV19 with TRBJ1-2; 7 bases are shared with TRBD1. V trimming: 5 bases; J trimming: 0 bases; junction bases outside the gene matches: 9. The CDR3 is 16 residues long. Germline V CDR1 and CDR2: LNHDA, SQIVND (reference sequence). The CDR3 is CASSAPGQLANYGYTF. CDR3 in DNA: TGTGCCAGTAGTGCACCGGGACAGCTAGCTAACTATGGCTACACCTTC.

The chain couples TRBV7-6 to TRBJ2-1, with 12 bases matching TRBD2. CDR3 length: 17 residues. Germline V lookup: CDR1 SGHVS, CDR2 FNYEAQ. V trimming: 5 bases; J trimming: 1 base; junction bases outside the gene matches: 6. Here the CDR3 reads CASSAWTSGTSYNEQFF. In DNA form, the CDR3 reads TGTGCCAGCAGCGCCTGGACTAGCGGGACGTCCTACAATGAGCAGTTCTTC.

The CDR3 here is CASSQQAYEQYF. The DNA for the CDR3 is TGTGCCAGCAGCCAGCAGGCCTACGAGCAGTACTTC. V usage is TRBV5-6 and J usage is TRBJ2-7; D remains ambiguous. V was shortened by 4 bases and J by 2 bases, with 7 bases between the two germline ends. Germline CDR1 SGHDT, CDR2 YYEEEE. CDR3 length: 12 residues.

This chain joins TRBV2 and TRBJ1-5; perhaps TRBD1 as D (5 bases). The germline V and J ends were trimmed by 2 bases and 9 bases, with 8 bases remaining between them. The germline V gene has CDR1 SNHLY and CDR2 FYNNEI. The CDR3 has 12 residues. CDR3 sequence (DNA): TGTGCCAGCAGTGAACGGACACCGCCCCAGCATTTT. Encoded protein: CASSERTPPQHF.

CDR3 protein: CASSLALAGENSNQPQHF. In DNA form, the CDR3 reads TGTGCCAGCAGCTTAGCGCTGGCAGGGGAAAATAGCAATCAGCCCCAGCATTTT. The rearrangement joins TRBV7-8 to TRBJ1-5; weak D call: TRBD1 (6 bases). Germline V gene sequence: CDR1 SGHVS, CDR2 FQNEAQ. The CDR3 sequence is 18 residues long. Trimming took off 0 bases at V and 0 bases at J, with 15 bases between the two ends.

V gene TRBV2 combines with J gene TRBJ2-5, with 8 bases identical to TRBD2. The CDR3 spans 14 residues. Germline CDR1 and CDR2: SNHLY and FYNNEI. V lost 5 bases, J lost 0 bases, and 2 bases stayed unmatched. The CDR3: CASSLTSDQETQYF. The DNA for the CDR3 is TGTGCCAGCAGTCTGACTAGCGACCAAGAGACCCAGTACTTC.

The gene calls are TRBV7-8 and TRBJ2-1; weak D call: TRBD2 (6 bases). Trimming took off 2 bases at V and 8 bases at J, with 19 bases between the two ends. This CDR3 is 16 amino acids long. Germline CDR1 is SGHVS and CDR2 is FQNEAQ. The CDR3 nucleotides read TGTGCCAGCAGCTTACTCACTAGCAGTCTGGTCGATGAGCAGTTCTTC. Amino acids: CASSLLTSSLVDEQFF.

In nucleotides, the CDR3 is TGTGCCAGCAGTTACTCCCCGGGAGGGTCCTACAATGAGCAGTTCTTC. Translation gives CASSYSPGGSYNEQFF. The chain is built from TRBV6-5 and TRBJ2-1, with 8 bases identical to TRBD2. Germline V gene sequence: CDR1 MNHEY, CDR2 SVGAGI. J gave up 1 base and V 0 bases, and 2 bases lay outside the gene matches. This CDR3 spans 16 amino acids.